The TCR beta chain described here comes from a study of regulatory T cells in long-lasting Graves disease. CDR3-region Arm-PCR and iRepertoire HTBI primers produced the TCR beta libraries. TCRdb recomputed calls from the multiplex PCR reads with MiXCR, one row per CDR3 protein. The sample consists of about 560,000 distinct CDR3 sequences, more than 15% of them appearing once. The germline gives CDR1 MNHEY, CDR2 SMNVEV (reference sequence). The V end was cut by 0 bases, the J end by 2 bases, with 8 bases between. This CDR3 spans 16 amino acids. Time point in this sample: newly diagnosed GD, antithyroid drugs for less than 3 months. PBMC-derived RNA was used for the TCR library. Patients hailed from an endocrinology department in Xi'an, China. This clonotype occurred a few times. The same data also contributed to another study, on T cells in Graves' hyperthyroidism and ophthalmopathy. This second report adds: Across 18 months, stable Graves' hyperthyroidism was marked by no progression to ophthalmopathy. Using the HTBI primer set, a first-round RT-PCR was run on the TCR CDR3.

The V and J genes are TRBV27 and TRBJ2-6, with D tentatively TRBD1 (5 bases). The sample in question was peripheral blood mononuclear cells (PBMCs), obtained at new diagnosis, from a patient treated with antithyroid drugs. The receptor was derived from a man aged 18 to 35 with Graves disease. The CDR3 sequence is CASSLSKGTGANVLTF. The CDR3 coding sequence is TGTGCCAGCAGTTTATCGAAGGGGACTGGGGCCAACGTCCTGACTTTC.